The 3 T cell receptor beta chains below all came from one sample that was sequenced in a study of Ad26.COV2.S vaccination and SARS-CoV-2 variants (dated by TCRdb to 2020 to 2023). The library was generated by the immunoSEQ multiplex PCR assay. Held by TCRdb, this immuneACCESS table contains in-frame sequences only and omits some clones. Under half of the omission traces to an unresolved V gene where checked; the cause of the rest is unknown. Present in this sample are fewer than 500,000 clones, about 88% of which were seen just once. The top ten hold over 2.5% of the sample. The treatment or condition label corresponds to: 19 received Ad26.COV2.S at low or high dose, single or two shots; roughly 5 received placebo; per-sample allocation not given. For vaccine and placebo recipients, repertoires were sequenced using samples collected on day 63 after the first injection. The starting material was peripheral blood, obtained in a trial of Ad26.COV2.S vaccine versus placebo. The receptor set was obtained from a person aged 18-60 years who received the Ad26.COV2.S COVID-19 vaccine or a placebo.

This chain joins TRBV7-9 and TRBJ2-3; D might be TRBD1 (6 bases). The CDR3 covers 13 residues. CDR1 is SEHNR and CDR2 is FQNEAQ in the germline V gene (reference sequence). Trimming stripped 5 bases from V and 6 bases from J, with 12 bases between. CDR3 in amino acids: CASSTNQGDTQYF. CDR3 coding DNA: TGTGCCAGCAGCACGAACCAGGGGGATACGCAGTATTTT.

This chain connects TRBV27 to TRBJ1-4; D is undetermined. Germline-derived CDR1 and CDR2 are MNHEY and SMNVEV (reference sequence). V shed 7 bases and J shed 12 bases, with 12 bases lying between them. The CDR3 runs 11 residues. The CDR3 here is CASTTFCQLFF. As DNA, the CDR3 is TGTGCCAGCACTACCTTCTGCCAACTGTTTTTT. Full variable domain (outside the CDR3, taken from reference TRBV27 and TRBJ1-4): EAQVTQNPRYLITVTGKKLTVTCSQNMNHEYMSWYRQDPGLGLRQIYYSMNVEVTDKGDVPEGYKVSRKEKRNFPLILESPSPNQTSLYFCASTTFCQLFFGSGTQLSVL.

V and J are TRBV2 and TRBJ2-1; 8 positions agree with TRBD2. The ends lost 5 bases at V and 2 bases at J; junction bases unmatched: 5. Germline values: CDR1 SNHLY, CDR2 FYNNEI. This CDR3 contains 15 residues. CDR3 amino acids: CASSSTGGPYNEQFF. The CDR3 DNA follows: TGTGCCAGCAGTTCCACGGGGGGGCCCTACAATGAGCAGTTCTTC.